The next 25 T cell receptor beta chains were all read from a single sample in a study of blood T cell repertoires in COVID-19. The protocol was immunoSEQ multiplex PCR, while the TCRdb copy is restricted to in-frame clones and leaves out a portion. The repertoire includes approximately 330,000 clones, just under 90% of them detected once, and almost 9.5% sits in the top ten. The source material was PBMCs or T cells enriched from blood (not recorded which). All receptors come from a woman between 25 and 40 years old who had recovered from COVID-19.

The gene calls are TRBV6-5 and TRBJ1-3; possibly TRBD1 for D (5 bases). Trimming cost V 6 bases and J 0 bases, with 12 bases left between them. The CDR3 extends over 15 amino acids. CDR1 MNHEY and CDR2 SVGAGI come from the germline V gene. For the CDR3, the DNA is TGTGCCAGCAGGGGCAAGGGGTACTCTGGAAACACCATATATTTT. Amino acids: CASRGKGYSGNTIYF.

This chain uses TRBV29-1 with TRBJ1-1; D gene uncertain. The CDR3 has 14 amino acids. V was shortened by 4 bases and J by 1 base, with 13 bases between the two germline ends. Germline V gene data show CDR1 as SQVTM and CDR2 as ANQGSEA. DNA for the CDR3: TGCAGCGTTGTTTCGCGGGGAAAGAACACTGAAGCTTTCTTT. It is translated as CSVVSRGKNTEAFF. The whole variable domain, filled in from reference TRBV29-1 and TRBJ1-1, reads SAVISQKPSRDICQRGTSLTIQCQVDSQVTMMFWYRQQPGQSLTLIATANQGSEATYESGFVIDKFPISRPNLTFSTLTVSNMSPEDSSIYLCSVVSRGKNTEAFFGQGTRLTVV.

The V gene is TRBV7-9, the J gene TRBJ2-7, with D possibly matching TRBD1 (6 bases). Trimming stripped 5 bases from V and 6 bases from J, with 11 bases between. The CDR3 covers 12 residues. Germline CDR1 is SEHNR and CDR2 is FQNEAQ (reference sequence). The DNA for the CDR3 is TGTGCCAGCAGCCTTATGGGGGCCGAGCAGTACTTC. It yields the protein CASSLMGAEQYF. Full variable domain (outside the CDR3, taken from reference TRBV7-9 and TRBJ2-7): DTGVSQNPRHKITKRGQNVTFRCDPISEHNRLYWYRQTLGQGPEFLTYFQNEAQLEKSRLLSDRFSAERPKGSFSTLEIQRTEQGDSAMYLCASSLMGAEQYFGPGTRLTVT.

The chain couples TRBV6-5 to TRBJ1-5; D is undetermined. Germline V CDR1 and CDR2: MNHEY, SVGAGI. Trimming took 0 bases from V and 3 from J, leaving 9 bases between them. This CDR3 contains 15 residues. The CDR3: CASSYSGLFNQPQHF. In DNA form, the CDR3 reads TGTGCCAGCAGTTACTCGGGCCTTTTCAATCAGCCCCAGCATTTT.

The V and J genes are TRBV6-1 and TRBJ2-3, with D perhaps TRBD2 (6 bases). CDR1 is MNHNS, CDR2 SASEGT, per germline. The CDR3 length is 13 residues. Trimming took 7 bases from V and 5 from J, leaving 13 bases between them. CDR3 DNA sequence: TGTGCCAGCACAATCCCCGGGGGAGATACGCAGTATTTT. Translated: CASTIPGGDTQYF.

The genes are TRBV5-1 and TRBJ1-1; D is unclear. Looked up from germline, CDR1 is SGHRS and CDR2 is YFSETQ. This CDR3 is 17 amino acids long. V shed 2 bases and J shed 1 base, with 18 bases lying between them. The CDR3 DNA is TGCGCCAGCAGCTTATTTCCCCTAATTATCGGGAACACTGAAGCTTTCTTT. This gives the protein CASSLFPLIIGNTEAFF.

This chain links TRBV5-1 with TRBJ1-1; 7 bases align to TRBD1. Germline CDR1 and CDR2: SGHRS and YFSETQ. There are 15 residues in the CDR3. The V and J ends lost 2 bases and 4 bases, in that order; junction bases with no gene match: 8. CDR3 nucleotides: TGCGCCAGCAGCTTATCCTTCCCAGGGGGCACTGAAGCTTTCTTT. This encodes CASSLSFPGGTEAFF.

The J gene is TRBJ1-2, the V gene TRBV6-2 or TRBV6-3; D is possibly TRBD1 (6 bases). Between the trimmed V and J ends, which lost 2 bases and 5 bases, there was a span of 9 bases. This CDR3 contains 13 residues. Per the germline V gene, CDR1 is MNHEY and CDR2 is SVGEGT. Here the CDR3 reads CASSYGQFYGYTF. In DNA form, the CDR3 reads TGTGCCAGCAGTTACGGACAGTTTTATGGCTACACCTTC.

CDR3 region: CASSRTGTGYEQYF. The CDR3 region has the DNA TGTGCCAGCAGCAGGACCGGGACAGGCTACGAGCAGTACTTC. This chain links TRBV6-5 with TRBJ2-7; the match to TRBD1 covers 8 bases. Germline V lookup: CDR1 MNHEY, CDR2 SVGAGI. V lost 6 bases, J lost 3 bases, and 7 bases stayed unmatched. The CDR3 runs to 14 residues.

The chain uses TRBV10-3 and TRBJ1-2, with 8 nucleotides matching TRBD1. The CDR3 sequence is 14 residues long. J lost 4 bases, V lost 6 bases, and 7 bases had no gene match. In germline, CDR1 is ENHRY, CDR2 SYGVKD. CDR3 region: CAIRKTGVGYGYTF. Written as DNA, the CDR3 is TGTGCCATCAGGAAGACAGGGGTGGGCTATGGCTACACCTTC.

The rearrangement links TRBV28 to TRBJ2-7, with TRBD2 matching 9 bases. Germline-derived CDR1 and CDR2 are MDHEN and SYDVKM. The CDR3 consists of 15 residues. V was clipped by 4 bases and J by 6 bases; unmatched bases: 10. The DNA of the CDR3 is TGTGCCAGCAGTTCCTCGATAGCGGGAGTGGGCGAGCAGTACTTC. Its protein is CASSSSIAGVGEQYF.

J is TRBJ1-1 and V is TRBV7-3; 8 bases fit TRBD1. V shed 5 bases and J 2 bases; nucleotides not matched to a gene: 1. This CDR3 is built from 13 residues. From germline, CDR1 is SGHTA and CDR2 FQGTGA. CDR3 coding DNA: TGTGCCAGCAGCGGACAGGGCAACACTGAAGCTTTCTTT. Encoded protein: CASSGQGNTEAFF.

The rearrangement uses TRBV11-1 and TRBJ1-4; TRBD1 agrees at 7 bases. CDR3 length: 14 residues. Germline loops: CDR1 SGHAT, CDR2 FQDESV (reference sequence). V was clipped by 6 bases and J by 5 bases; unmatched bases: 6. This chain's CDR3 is CASSEGARNEKLFF. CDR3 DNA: TGTGCCAGCAGTGAGGGGGCGCGGAATGAAAAACTGTTTTTT.

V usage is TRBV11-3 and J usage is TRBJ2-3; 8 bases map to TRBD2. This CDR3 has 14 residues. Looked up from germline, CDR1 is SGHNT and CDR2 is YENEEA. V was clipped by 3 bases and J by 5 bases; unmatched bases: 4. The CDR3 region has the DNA TGTGCCAGCAGCTTTCGGGGGGGCGTAGATACGCAGTATTTT. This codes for CASSFRGGVDTQYF.

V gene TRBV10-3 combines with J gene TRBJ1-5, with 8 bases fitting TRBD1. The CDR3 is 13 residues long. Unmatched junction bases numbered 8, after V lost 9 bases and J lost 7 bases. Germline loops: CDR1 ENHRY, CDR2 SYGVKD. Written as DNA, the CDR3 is TGTGCCATAGGACAGGGAAAGGAGCAGCCCCAGCATTTT. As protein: CAIGQGKEQPQHF.

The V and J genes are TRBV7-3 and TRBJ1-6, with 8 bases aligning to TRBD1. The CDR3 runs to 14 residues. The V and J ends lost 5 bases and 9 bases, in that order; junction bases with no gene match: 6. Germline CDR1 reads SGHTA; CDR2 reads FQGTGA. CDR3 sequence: CASSPGQGSSPLHF. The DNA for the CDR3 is TGTGCCAGCAGCCCCGGACAGGGTAGTTCACCCCTCCACTTT.

The chain's CDR3 is CASSFRVPARFYNEQFF. CDR3 nucleotides: TGTGCCAGCAGTTTCAGGGTTCCGGCGCGGTTCTACAATGAGCAGTTCTTC. The V and J genes are TRBV27 and TRBJ2-1; the D gene is possibly TRBD1 (5 bases). Germline lookup yields CDR1 MNHEY and CDR2 SMNVEV (reference sequence). V was shortened by 3 bases and J by 3 bases, with 18 bases between the two germline ends. The CDR3 spans 17 residues.

This CDR3 reads CASSIGGDGYNEQFF. The CDR3 nucleotides read TGTGCCAGTAGTATCGGAGGGGACGGGTACAATGAGCAGTTCTTC. The V call is TRBV19, the J call TRBJ2-1, with a tentative D call TRBD2 (6 bases). Germline CDR1 reads LNHDA; CDR2 reads SQIVND (reference sequence). This CDR3 has 15 residues. V gave up 3 bases and J gave up 4 bases, with 13 bases separating them.

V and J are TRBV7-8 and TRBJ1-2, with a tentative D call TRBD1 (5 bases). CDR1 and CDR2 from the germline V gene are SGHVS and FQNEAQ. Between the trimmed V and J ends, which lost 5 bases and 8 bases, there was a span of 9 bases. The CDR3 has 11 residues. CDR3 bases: TGTGCCAGCAGCCAACAGGTCGGCTACACCTTC. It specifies CASSQQVGYTF.

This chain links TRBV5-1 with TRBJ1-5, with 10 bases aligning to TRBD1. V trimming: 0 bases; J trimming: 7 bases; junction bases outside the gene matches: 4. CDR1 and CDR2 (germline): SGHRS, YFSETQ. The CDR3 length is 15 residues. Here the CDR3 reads CASSLGDRGGQPQHF. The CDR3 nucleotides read TGCGCCAGCAGCTTGGGGGACAGGGGCGGACAGCCCCAGCATTTT. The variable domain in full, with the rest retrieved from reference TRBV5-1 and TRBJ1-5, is KAGVTQTPRYLIKTRGQQVTLSCSPISGHRSVSWYQQTPGQGLQFLFEYFSETQRNKGNFPGRFSGRQFSNSRSEMNVSTLELGDSALYLCASSLGDRGGQPQHFGDGTRLSIL.

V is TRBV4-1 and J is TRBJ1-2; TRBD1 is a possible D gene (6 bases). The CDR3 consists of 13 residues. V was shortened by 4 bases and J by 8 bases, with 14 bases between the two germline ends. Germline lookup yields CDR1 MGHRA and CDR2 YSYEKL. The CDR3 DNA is TGCGCCAGCAGCCTAAGGGGGGGCGAGGGCTACACCTTC. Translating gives CASSLRGGEGYTF.

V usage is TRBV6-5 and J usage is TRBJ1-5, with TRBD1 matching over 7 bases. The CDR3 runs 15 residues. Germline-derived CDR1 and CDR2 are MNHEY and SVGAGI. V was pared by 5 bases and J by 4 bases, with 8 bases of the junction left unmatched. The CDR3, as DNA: TGTGCCAGCAGTCAACAACAGGGGACGAATCAGCCCCAGCATTTT. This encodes CASSQQQGTNQPQHF.

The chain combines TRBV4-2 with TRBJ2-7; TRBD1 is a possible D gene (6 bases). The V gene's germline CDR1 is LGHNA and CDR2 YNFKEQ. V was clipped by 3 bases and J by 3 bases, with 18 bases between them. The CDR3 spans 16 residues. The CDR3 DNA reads TGTGCCAGCAGCCAGGGGGCCGTTAGCTCTTTCTACGAGCAGTACTTC. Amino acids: CASSQGAVSSFYEQYF.

CDR3 amino acids: CASSLYSLGIAGGNSPLHF. In nucleotides, the CDR3 is TGCGCCAGCAGCTTGTATTCTCTGGGGATTGCCGGGGGTAATTCACCCCTCCACTTT. The V and J genes are TRBV5-1 and TRBJ1-6, with D possibly matching TRBD1 (5 bases). The CDR3 has 19 amino acids. Germline V gene lookup returns CDR1 SGHRS and CDR2 YFSETQ. V gave up 1 base and J gave up 6 bases, with 23 bases separating them.

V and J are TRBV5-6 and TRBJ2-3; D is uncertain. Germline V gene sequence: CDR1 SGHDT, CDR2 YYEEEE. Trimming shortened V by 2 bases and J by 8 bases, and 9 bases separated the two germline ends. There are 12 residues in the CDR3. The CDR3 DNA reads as TGTGCCAGCAGCTTAAGAGAGTCTACGCAGTATTTT. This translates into CASSLRESTQYF.